The 29 T cell receptor beta chains below all came from one sample that was sequenced in a study of T cells in localized non-small cell lung cancer. Only in-frame clones appear in the TCRdb table, and some are missing; sequencing was by immunoSEQ multiplex PCR. The sample has fewer than 2,000 clones, more than 20% seen once. The specimen was normal lung tissue next to the tumor, collected before any cancer treatment. All receptors come from a male donor at least 60 years old with stage II lung adenocarcinoma.

This clone was seen more than once but under ten times. The rearrangement joins TRBV19 to TRBJ2-2; D not resolved. Per germline, CDR1 LNHDA and CDR2 SQIVND (reference sequence). CDR3 length equals 13 residues. Trimming removed 4 bases at V and 0 bases at J, with 3 bases between. The CDR3 region has the DNA TGTGCCAGTAGTAATCCGAACACCGGGGAGCTGTTTTTT. Its translation: CASSNPNTGELFF.

This clone has just a few counts. This chain uses TRBV11-3 with TRBJ2-7; maybe TRBD2 (6 bases). V shed 2 bases and J shed 6 bases, with 14 bases lying between them. The CDR3 consists of 14 residues. From germline, CDR1 is SGHNT and CDR2 YENEEA. CDR3 in DNA: TGTGCCAGCAGCTTACCCGGGAGACCCCTCGAGCAGTACTTC. This encodes CASSLPGRPLEQYF.

The gene calls are TRBV28 and TRBJ2-1; TRBD1 or TRBD2 may be the D gene (5 bases each). Looked up from germline, CDR1 is MDHEN and CDR2 is SYDVKM. This CDR3 region has 13 residues. The CDR3: CLTRGQGGNEQFF. The CDR3 region has the DNA TGTTTAACCCGAGGACAAGGAGGCAATGAGCAGTTCTTC.

The chain has TRBV5-1 and TRBJ2-7; D is perhaps TRBD1 (5 bases). The CDR3 spans 15 residues. Trimming cost V 0 bases and J 0 bases, with 10 bases left between them. In germline, CDR1 is SGHRS, CDR2 YFSETQ. The chain's CDR3 is CASSLDGAPSYEQYF. The CDR3 DNA reads as TGCGCCAGCAGCTTGGATGGGGCCCCCTCCTACGAGCAGTACTTC.

By share, this clone counts as large (0.1 to 1%). The chain carries TRBV28 and TRBJ1-3; 7 positions match TRBD1. Germline V gene data show CDR1 as MDHEN and CDR2 as SYDVKM. The V gene end was trimmed by 2 bases and the J gene end by 13 bases; junction bases not matched to a gene: 5. This CDR3 comprises 12 residues. The CDR3 protein is CASSLVEGAIYF. The CDR3, as DNA: TGTGCCAGCAGTTTAGTGGAGGGGGCGATATATTTT.

This clone is medium-sized by share. The rearrangement links TRBV6-8 to TRBJ1-5; a possible D gene is TRBD1 (5 bases). The CDR3 has 17 residues. Deletions cut 2 bases from V and 6 bases from J, with 20 bases between. CDR1 MNHGY and CDR2 SAAAGT come from the germline V gene. The CDR3 DNA reads as TGTGCCAGCAGTTACGGCCTAGGTGGGGCGGGAGGTCAGCCCCAGCATTTT. Its protein product is CASSYGLGGAGGQPQHF.

This clone was seen a few times. V is TRBV10-3 and J is TRBJ2-6; D possibly corresponds to TRBD1 (5 bases). The CDR3 totals 17 residues. V lost 4 bases and J 0 bases, leaving 13 bases between the germline ends. Germline V CDR1 and CDR2: ENHRY, SYGVKD. CDR3 DNA: TGTGCCATCAGTGGACAGACCGCAACCTCTGGGGCCAACGTCCTGACTTTC. This sequence encodes CAISGQTATSGANVLTF.

This clone occurred a few times. This sequence joins TRBV11-3 and TRBJ2-3; D remains ambiguous. V was shortened by 1 base and J by 2 bases, with 10 bases between the two germline ends. This CDR3 region has 15 residues. The V gene's germline CDR1 is SGHNT and CDR2 YENEEA. CDR3 sequence reads: CASSLVARHTDTQYF. Written as DNA, the CDR3 is TGTGCCAGCAGCTTAGTGGCCCGACACACAGATACGCAGTATTTT.

The chain joins TRBV29-1 to TRBJ2-3, with TRBD1 matching over 8 bases. Germline-derived CDR1 and CDR2 are SQVTM and ANQGSEA. J gave up 1 base and V 7 bases, and 7 bases lay outside the gene matches. The CDR3 sequence is 14 residues long. CDR3 loop: CSAGTGLRTDTQYF. CDR3 sequence (DNA): TGCAGCGCCGGGACAGGTCTACGCACAGATACGCAGTATTTT.

The chain recombines TRBV6-8 with TRBJ1-4, with TRBD1 matching over 9 bases. With 6 bases clipped from V and 8 bases from J, the junction kept 7 bases outside the gene matches. This CDR3 comprises 14 residues. Germline-derived CDR1 and CDR2 are MNHGY and SAAAGT. CDR3 amino acids: CASRDGTGKEKLFF. The CDR3 DNA reads TGTGCCAGCAGAGACGGGACAGGGAAAGAAAAACTGTTTTTT.

This clone occurred a few times. The V call is TRBV11-3, the J call TRBJ2-7, with a tentative D call TRBD1 (5 bases). Trimming cost V 2 bases and J 5 bases, with 13 bases left between them. This CDR3 spans 14 amino acids. CDR1 SGHNT and CDR2 YENEEA come from the germline V gene. This CDR3 is CASSLWQGGNEQYF. CDR3 DNA sequence: TGTGCCAGCAGCTTATGGCAGGGCGGCAACGAGCAGTACTTC. Supplemented by reference TRBV11-3 and TRBJ2-7, the full variable domain reads EAGVVQSPRYKIIEKKQPVAFWCNPISGHNTLYWYLQNLGQGPELLIRYENEEAVDDSQLPKDRFSAERLKGVDSTLKIQPAELGDSAVYLCASSLWQGGNEQYFGPGTRLTVT.

By share, this clone ranks as medium-sized. CDR3 bases: TGTGCCAGCAGGATGAGGGGTGGCAACTATGGCTACACCTTC. Translation: CASRMRGGNYGYTF. This chain uses TRBV6-8 with TRBJ1-2, with D perhaps TRBD1 (5 bases). CDR3 size: 14 residues. CDR1 and CDR2 (germline): MNHGY, SAAAGT. V dropped 6 bases and J dropped 2 bases, with 13 bases sitting between them.

This sequence joins TRBV19 and TRBJ2-1, with 8 bases that match TRBD2. Germline values: CDR1 LNHDA, CDR2 SQIVND (reference sequence). V was clipped by 6 bases and J by 5 bases; unmatched bases: 3. The CDR3 runs to 13 residues. The CDR3 DNA sequence: TGTGCCAGTAGCGCGGGAGGTAACAATGAGCAGTTCTTC. Its protein product is CASSAGGNNEQFF.

By share of the sample, this clone is large. The V and J genes are TRBV11-3 and TRBJ2-2; maybe TRBD1 (6 bases). CDR1 and CDR2 (germline): SGHNT, YENEEA. This CDR3 has 20 residues. The V and J ends lost 3 bases and 6 bases respectively, with 29 bases between them. The CDR3 region has the DNA TGTGCCAGCAGCTTTCTGCTTCTCAGGGGTCACTCTCGGGGCGCCGGGGAGCTGTTTTTT. Translated: CASSFLLLRGHSRGAGELFF.

In this sample, this clone turned up a few times. The genes are TRBV6-8 and TRBJ2-1; D remains unclear. Trimming removed 10 bases at V and 0 bases at J, with 13 bases between. The CDR3 is made up of 14 amino acids. Germline-derived CDR1 and CDR2 are MNHGY and SAAAGT. In DNA form, the CDR3 reads TGTGCCACCAAACTCGTTAGCTCCTACAATGAGCAGTTCTTC. Its protein product is CATKLVSSYNEQFF.

The chain links TRBV29-1 to TRBJ2-1; D might be TRBD2 (6 bases). V lost 6 bases and J lost 7, with 13 bases in between. The CDR3 runs to 12 residues. Germline values: CDR1 SQVTM, CDR2 ANQGSEA. For the CDR3, the DNA is TGCAGCGTCCCACGGGGGTCAAATGAGCAGTTCTTC. This gives the protein CSVPRGSNEQFF.

Sample share makes this clone large. The J gene is TRBJ2-7, the V gene TRBV18; unclear D gene. CDR1 KGHSH and CDR2 LQKENI come from the germline V gene. Trimming pared 2 bases from V and 0 bases from J, leaving 11 bases between. The CDR3 runs to 15 residues. The CDR3 DNA follows: TGTGCCAGCTCACCAGTTGGCTCCAGCTCCTACGAGCAGTACTTC. The encoded protein is CASSPVGSSSYEQYF.

This clone has only a few counts. The V and J genes are TRBV6-8 and TRBJ2-7; possible D gene TRBD1, 6 bases. Germline CDR1 reads MNHGY; CDR2 reads SAAAGT. V lost 5 bases, J lost 2 bases, and 10 bases lay in between. The CDR3 spans 13 residues. CDR3 DNA sequence: TGTGCCAGCAGTCAGGGGCCCCCCTACGAGCAGTACTTC. As protein: CASSQGPPYEQYF.

The genes are TRBV11-3 and TRBJ2-2; 12 nucleotides match TRBD2. CDR1 is SGHNT, CDR2 YENEEA, per germline. The V and J ends lost 2 bases and 9 bases, in that order; junction bases with no gene match: 10. This CDR3 has 17 amino acids. For the CDR3, the DNA is TGTGCCAGCAGCTTATCTAGCGGGAGGGGATTTCTACGGGAGCTGTTTTTT. It specifies CASSLSSGRGFLRELFF.

The gene calls are TRBV6-8 and TRBJ2-3; 15 nucleotides match TRBD2. Per the germline V gene, CDR1 is MNHGY and CDR2 is SAAAGT. The V gene end was trimmed by 5 bases and the J gene end by 6 bases; junction bases not matched to a gene: 3. The length of the CDR3 is 15 residues. CDR3 loop: CASSRTSGRADTQYF. In nucleotides, the CDR3 is TGTGCCAGCAGTCGGACTAGCGGGAGGGCCGATACGCAGTATTTT.

J is TRBJ1-2 and V is TRBV29-1; tentative D call: TRBD1 (5 bases). CDR1 and CDR2 from the germline V gene are SQVTM and ANQGSEA. With 5 bases removed from V and 7 bases from J, the gap between germline ends came to 23 bases. The CDR3 spans 15 residues. The CDR3 DNA follows: TGCAGCGTTTCGGACTGGGTACTTGGGGGATCTGGCTACACCTTC. Its protein is CSVSDWVLGGSGYTF.

CDR3 coding DNA: TGCGCCAGCAGTGAGGGGGCGGGGTACAATGAGCAGTTCTTC. Translation: CASSEGAGYNEQFF. The V and J genes are TRBV10-2 and TRBJ2-1, with D perhaps matching TRBD2 (6 bases). In germline, CDR1 is WSHSY, CDR2 SAAADI. The V end was cut by 2 bases, the J end by 4 bases, with 9 bases between. The CDR3 covers 14 residues.

With regard to this clone: The junction departs from the called germline gene at one end, perhaps through a read error. The rearrangement joins TRBV6-8 to TRBJ2-3, with unresolved D. CDR1 and CDR2 (germline): MNHGY, SAAAGT. This CDR3 is built from 14 residues. The CDR3 protein is CAISGRLETDTQYF. The CDR3 DNA reads as TGTGCCATCAGTGGACGACTCGAGACAGATACGCAGTATTTT.

The count of this clone is one. The chain links TRBV25-1 to TRBJ2-3, with 8 bases fitting TRBD1. CDR1 is MGHDK, CDR2 SYGVNS, per germline. This CDR3 spans 16 amino acids. V dropped 4 bases and J dropped 4; count of bases not matched to a gene: 10. As DNA, the CDR3 is TGTGCCAGCAGTGGTGCCGGGACAGGATTGGCAGATACGCAGTATTTT. This translates into CASSGAGTGLADTQYF.

The chain recombines TRBV5-1 with TRBJ2-1, with 7 bases identical to TRBD2. This CDR3 comprises 17 residues. Germline V gene data show CDR1 as SGHRS and CDR2 as YFSETQ. The V and J ends lost 4 bases and 3 bases, in that order; junction bases with no gene match: 13. The CDR3 region is CASSTGLVPTNYNEQFF. The CDR3, as DNA: TGCGCCAGCAGCACCGGACTAGTGCCTACCAACTACAATGAGCAGTTCTTC.

This clone was counted a few times. The rearrangement links TRBV1 to TRBJ2-2; the table's D call TRBD2 went unverified against the DNA. TRBV1 is termed a pseudogene. This CDR3 spans 19 amino acids. The CDR3 DNA reads as TGCGCCAGCAGCCAAGTAGGGGGACTAGCGGGAGCCTACACCGGGGAGCTGTTTTTT. It yields the protein CASSQVGGLAGAYTGELFF.

The chain joins TRBV25-1 to TRBJ2-3, with a tentative D call TRBD2 (6 bases). This CDR3 is built from 18 residues. V shed 1 base and J shed 2 bases, with 19 bases lying between them. Germline CDR1 MGHDK, CDR2 SYGVNS. DNA of the CDR3: TGTGCCAGCAGTGAATGGAGGAGTGGGGCGGGGTTCACAGATACGCAGTATTTT. Translated, it gives CASSEWRSGAGFTDTQYF. The full variable domain, rest sourced from reference TRBV25-1 and TRBJ2-3, is EADIYQTPRYLVIGTGKKITLECSQTMGHDKMYWYQQDPGMELHLIHYSYGVNSTEKGDLSSESTVSRIRTEHFPLTLESARPSHTSQYLCASSEWRSGAGFTDTQYFGPGTRLTVL.

This clone was seen only a few times. The genes are TRBV2 and TRBJ1-1, with no clear D. Germline loops: CDR1 SNHLY, CDR2 FYNNEI. This CDR3 has 13 residues. Trimming stripped 6 bases from V and 0 bases from J, with 8 bases between. For the CDR3, the DNA is TGTGCCAGCAGGGCTATGATGAACACTGAAGCTTTCTTT. It translates to CASRAMMNTEAFF.

This chain connects TRBV18 to TRBJ1-1, with 8 bases identical to TRBD1. There are 15 residues in the CDR3. Looked up from germline, CDR1 is KGHSH and CDR2 is LQKENI. V trimming: 4 bases; J trimming: 4 bases; junction bases outside the gene matches: 8. The CDR3 reads CASSREQGGGTEAFF. CDR3 nucleotides: TGTGCCAGCTCACGAGAACAGGGGGGCGGCACTGAAGCTTTCTTT. Complete variable domain (other parts from reference TRBV18 and TRBJ1-1): NAGVMQNPRHLVRRRGQEARLRCSPMKGHSHVYWYRQLPEEGLKFMVYLQKENIIDESGMPKERFSAEFPKEGPSILRIQQVVRGDSAAYFCASSREQGGGTEAFFGQGTRLTVV.